The clone carrying this TCR beta chain has a count of ten or more. The antigen is not known. The TCR beta CDR3 regions underwent amplification using RNA transcripts as the source. First-round RT-PCR of the TCR CDR3 relied on the HTBI primer set. MiXCR was run by TCRdb on the multiplex PCR reads, yielding one entry per CDR3 protein. The sample lists over 150,000 distinct CDR3 sequences; about a sixth were seen once. The CDR3 has 11 amino acids. Trimming took off 4 bases at V and 7 bases at J, with 7 bases between the two ends. Per germline, CDR1 MDHEN and CDR2 SYDVKM. This sample was included in a study of T cells in Graves' hyperthyroidism and ophthalmopathy. Overall study results and limits: With a median lead of roughly 6.8 months before onset, the model predicted ophthalmopathy. Most thyroid clonotypes expanded above 0.001 were also detected in blood.

Patients showing uncontrolled infection, other autoimmune disease, pregnancy or lactation were ineligible. The PBMCs were sourced from fresh peripheral blood (more than 9 ml). The chain combines TRBV28 with TRBJ1-2; D gene uncertain. This clonotype was sampled from a woman between 50 and 59 years old with Graves' hyperthyroidism. The sample taken for sequencing was blood. CDR3 sequence (DNA): TGTGCCAGCAGTTGGGCCGCTGGCTACACCTTC. Encoded protein: CASSWAAGYTF.